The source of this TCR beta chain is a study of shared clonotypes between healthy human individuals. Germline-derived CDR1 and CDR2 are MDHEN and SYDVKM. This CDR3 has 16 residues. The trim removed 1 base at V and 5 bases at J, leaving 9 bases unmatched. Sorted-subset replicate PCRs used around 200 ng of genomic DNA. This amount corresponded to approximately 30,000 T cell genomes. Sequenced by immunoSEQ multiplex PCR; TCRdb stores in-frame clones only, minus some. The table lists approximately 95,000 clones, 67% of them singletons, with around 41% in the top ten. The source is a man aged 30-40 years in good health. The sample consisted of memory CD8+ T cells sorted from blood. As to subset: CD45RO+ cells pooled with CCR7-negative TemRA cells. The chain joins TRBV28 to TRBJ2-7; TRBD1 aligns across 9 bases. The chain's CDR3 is CASSLLTGDRVNEQYF. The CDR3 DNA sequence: TGTGCCAGCAGTTTATTAACGGGGGACAGGGTGAACGAGCAGTACTTC. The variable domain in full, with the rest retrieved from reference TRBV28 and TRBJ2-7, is DVKVTQSSRYLVKRTGEKVFLECVQDMDHENMFWYRQDPGLGLRLIYFSYDVKMKEKGDIPEGYSVSREKKERFSLILESASTNQTSMYLCASSLLTGDRVNEQYFGPGTRLTVT.